This TCR beta chain was sequenced during a study of blood T cell dynamics during melanoma immunotherapy. DNA loading was fixed at roughly 360 ng for all bulk PBMC samples. Generated by immunoSEQ multiplex PCR, the TCRdb table keeps only in-frame clones and is missing some. This table holds about 14,000 clones, 86% found once. The V gene lost 5 bases and the J gene lost 9 bases, with 8 bases spanning the gap. CDR1 is LNHDA and CDR2 is SQIVND in the germline V gene (reference sequence). There are 11 residues in the CDR3. Study conclusions and caveats: Whether repertoire-driving clones were melanoma-specific could not be determined.

The time point: pre-treatment baseline. Disease control meant complete response, partial response or stable disease at 12 weeks. Prior systemic cancer therapy, immunosuppressant use and other active malignancies excluded patients. On this clone itself: The antigen is unknown.

The receptor comes from a human donor with melanoma. Sequences were derived from blood, sampled from a patient treated with checkpoint blockade. The chain employs TRBV19 and TRBJ1-3, with D hard to call. The CDR3 is CASSQAGTIYF. The CDR3 DNA sequence: TGTGCCAGTAGTCAGGCGGGCACCATATATTTT.